These T cell receptor beta chains were read from a single sample in a study of cytomegalovirus exposure and HLA in healthy donors. Sequenced by immunoSEQ multiplex PCR; TCRdb stores in-frame clones only, minus some. The data hold 110,000 or so clones, with 75% to 90% observed a single time. The sequencing sample was made of PBMCs. These receptors all stem from a man in his thirties or forties in good health and CMV-seropositive. CDR3s include the opening cysteine and the closing phenylalanine or tryptophan. The D gene is left open where the match is weak. Clone size is stated in some rows and not others, as once, few, many or a class when expanded.

v_gene	abundance	d_gene	j_gene	CDR3aa	CDR3nt
TRBV4-3	few	-	TRBJ1-5	CASSQDGASNQPQHF	TGCGCCAGCAGCCAAGATGGGGCTAGCAATCAGCCCCAGCATTTT
TRBV4-1	few	TRBD1	TRBJ1-5	CASSRTGGNGNQPQHF	TGCGCCAGCAGCCGTACAGGGGGCAATGGCAATCAGCCCCAGCATTTT
TRBV28	once	-	TRBJ2-7	CASSLNRAYEQYF	TGTGCCAGCAGTTTGAACAGGGCCTACGAGCAGTACTTC
TRBV5-4	-	TRBD2	TRBJ2-1	CASSFGGGYNEQFF	TGTGCCAGCAGCTTCGGGGGGGGGTACAATGAGCAGTTCTTC
TRBV6-5	-	TRBD1	TRBJ1-4	CASSYYRGSEKLFF	TGTGCCAGCAGTTACTACAGGGGGAGTGAAAAACTGTTTTTT
TRBV6-5	-	TRBD2	TRBJ2-1	CASSSPGLATGNEQFF	TGTGCCAGCAGTTCGCCGGGACTAGCAACGGGCAATGAGCAGTTCTTC
TRBV7-2	-	-	TRBJ1-6	CASSFDGSSYNSPLHF	TGTGCCAGCAGCTTTGACGGGAGCTCCTATAATTCACCCCTCCACTTT
TRBV5-6	-	-	TRBJ1-1	CASSLVGRGNTEAFF	TGTGCCAGCAGCTTGGTGGGCAGGGGAAACACTGAAGCTTTCTTT
TRBV2	few	-	TRBJ2-2	CASSDLGLTGELFF	TGTGCCAGCAGTGATTTGGGGCTCACCGGGGAGCTGTTTTTT
TRBV11-2	-	TRBD1	TRBJ1-2	CASSLVGTGGGSGYTF	TGTGCCAGCAGCTTAGTAGGGACAGGGGGCGGTTCTGGCTACACCTTC
TRBV5-1	-	TRBD1	TRBJ2-7	CASSLGDRESYEQYF	TGCGCCAGCAGCTTGGGGGACAGGGAGTCCTACGAGCAGTACTTC
TRBV27	-	-	TRBJ2-7	CASSVATGPAYEQYF	TGTGCCAGCAGTGTTGCAACAGGTCCCGCCTACGAGCAGTACTTC
TRBV7-2	-	TRBD2	TRBJ2-3	CASSITSGRGADTQYF	TGTGCCAGCAGCATCACTAGCGGGAGAGGAGCAGATACGCAGTATTTT
TRBV4-1	-	TRBD1	TRBJ2-7	CASSQRQGRSYEQYF	TGCGCCAGCAGCCAGAGACAGGGAAGGTCCTACGAGCAGTACTTC
TRBV7-3	-	TRBD1	TRBJ2-7	CASSYGQGSYEQYF	TGTGCCAGCAGCTACGGACAGGGCTCCTACGAGCAGTACTTC
TRBV9	-	-	TRBJ2-1	CASSPSEGSYNEQFF	TGTGCCAGCAGCCCTTCGGAGGGATCCTACAATGAGCAGTTCTTC
TRBV28	-	-	TRBJ2-1	CASSESAPSGEQFF	TGTGCCAGCAGCGAATCGGCCCCTTCGGGTGAGCAGTTCTTC
TRBV27	-	TRBD2	TRBJ2-1	CASSFGTSNNEQFF	TGTGCCAGCAGTTTCGGGACTAGCAACAATGAGCAGTTCTTC
TRBV5-4	-	-	TRBJ1-6	CASSLAPIAALGNSPLHF	TGTGCCAGCAGCTTGGCCCCTATCGCGGCTTTAGGTAATTCACCCCTCCACTTT
TRBV9	-	-	TRBJ1-1	CASTSGGMNTEAFF	TGTGCCAGCACCTCCGGCGGCATGAACACTGAAGCTTTCTTT
TRBV2	-	-	TRBJ1-3	CASTENPSSGNTIYF	TGTGCCAGCACCGAGAATCCGAGCTCTGGAAACACCATATATTTT
TRBV18	-	TRBD1	TRBJ1-6	CASSVSTGGGYNSPLHF	TGTGCCAGCTCAGTCTCGACAGGGGGAGGCTATAATTCACCCCTCCACTTT
TRBV29-1	-	-	TRBJ1-4	CSVHRGEKLFF	TGCAGCGTTCACCGGGGGGAAAAACTGTTTTTT
TRBV7-2	few	-	TRBJ1-1	CASSLDRVAEAFF	TGTGCCAGCAGCTTAGACAGGGTCGCTGAAGCTTTCTTT
TRBV7-9	once	TRBD1	TRBJ2-1	CASSPDRVTYNEQFF	TGTGCCAGCAGCCCGGACAGGGTCACCTACAATGAGCAGTTCTTC
TRBV4-3	-	-	TRBJ1-4	CASSQIQGNNEKLFF	TGCGCCAGCAGCCAAATCCAGGGAAATAATGAAAAACTGTTTTTT
TRBV7-9	once	TRBD2	TRBJ2-1	CASSPGGSYNEQFF	TGTGCCAGCAGCCCGGGGGGCTCCTACAATGAGCAGTTCTTC
TRBV7-2	-	TRBD1	TRBJ1-2	CASSPGQGFIYGYTF	TGTGCCAGCAGCCCCGGACAGGGGTTTATCTATGGCTACACCTTC
TRBV7-3	-	TRBD1	TRBJ1-4	CASSRTGGANEKLFF	TGTGCCAGCAGCCGTACAGGGGGGGCTAATGAAAAACTGTTTTTT
TRBV7-2	-	-	TRBJ2-1	CASSLQGEAYNEQFF	TGTGCCAGCAGCTTACAGGGGGAGGCCTACAATGAGCAGTTCTTC
TRBV6-6	-	-	TRBJ1-1	CASSPTGMNTEAFF	TGTGCCAGCAGCCCGACAGGCATGAACACTGAAGCTTTCTTT
TRBV10-3	-	TRBD1	TRBJ1-2	CAIPGQGGGYTF	TGTGCCATCCCGGGACAGGGTGGCGGCTACACCTTC
TRBV6-5	-	TRBD2	TRBJ2-3	CATKRAGGSRDTQYF	TGTGCCACCAAGAGGGCCGGGGGGTCCAGGGATACGCAGTATTTT
TRBV6-5	-	-	TRBJ1-1	CASSYTAGRTEAFF	TGTGCCAGCAGTTACACGGCGGGCAGGACTGAAGCTTTCTTT
TRBV20-1	-	-	TRBJ1-1	CSASTGEAFF	TGCAGTGCTAGTACCGGGGAGGCTTTCTTT
TRBV4-2	-	TRBD1	TRBJ1-4	CASSHRTGDPNEKLFF	TGTGCCAGCAGCCATCGGACAGGGGACCCGAATGAAAAACTGTTTTTT
TRBV7-3	-	-	TRBJ1-2	CASSLNRRGGLYGYTF	TGTGCCAGCAGCTTAAATAGGCGGGGTGGCCTATATGGCTACACCTTC
TRBV12-1	few	-	TRBJ2-2	CASTRRPNTGELFF	TGTGCCAGCACGCGGCGGCCCAACACCGGGGAGCTGTTTTTT
TRBV18	-	-	TRBJ1-1	CASSPGSGWGTEAFF	TGTGCCAGCTCACCCGGGTCAGGGTGGGGAACTGAAGCTTTCTTT
TRBV5-1	few	TRBD2	TRBJ2-5	CASSLNGGIGETQYF	TGCGCCAGCAGCTTGAACGGGGGGATAGGTGAGACCCAGTACTTC
TRBV30	-	-	TRBJ2-3	CAWTPTSRFTDTQYF	TGTGCCTGGACCCCTACTAGCAGATTTACAGATACGCAGTATTTT
TRBV5-1	-	TRBD2	TRBJ2-3	CASSLRASGGTDTQYF	TGCGCCAGCAGCTTGAGGGCTAGCGGGGGAACAGATACGCAGTATTTT